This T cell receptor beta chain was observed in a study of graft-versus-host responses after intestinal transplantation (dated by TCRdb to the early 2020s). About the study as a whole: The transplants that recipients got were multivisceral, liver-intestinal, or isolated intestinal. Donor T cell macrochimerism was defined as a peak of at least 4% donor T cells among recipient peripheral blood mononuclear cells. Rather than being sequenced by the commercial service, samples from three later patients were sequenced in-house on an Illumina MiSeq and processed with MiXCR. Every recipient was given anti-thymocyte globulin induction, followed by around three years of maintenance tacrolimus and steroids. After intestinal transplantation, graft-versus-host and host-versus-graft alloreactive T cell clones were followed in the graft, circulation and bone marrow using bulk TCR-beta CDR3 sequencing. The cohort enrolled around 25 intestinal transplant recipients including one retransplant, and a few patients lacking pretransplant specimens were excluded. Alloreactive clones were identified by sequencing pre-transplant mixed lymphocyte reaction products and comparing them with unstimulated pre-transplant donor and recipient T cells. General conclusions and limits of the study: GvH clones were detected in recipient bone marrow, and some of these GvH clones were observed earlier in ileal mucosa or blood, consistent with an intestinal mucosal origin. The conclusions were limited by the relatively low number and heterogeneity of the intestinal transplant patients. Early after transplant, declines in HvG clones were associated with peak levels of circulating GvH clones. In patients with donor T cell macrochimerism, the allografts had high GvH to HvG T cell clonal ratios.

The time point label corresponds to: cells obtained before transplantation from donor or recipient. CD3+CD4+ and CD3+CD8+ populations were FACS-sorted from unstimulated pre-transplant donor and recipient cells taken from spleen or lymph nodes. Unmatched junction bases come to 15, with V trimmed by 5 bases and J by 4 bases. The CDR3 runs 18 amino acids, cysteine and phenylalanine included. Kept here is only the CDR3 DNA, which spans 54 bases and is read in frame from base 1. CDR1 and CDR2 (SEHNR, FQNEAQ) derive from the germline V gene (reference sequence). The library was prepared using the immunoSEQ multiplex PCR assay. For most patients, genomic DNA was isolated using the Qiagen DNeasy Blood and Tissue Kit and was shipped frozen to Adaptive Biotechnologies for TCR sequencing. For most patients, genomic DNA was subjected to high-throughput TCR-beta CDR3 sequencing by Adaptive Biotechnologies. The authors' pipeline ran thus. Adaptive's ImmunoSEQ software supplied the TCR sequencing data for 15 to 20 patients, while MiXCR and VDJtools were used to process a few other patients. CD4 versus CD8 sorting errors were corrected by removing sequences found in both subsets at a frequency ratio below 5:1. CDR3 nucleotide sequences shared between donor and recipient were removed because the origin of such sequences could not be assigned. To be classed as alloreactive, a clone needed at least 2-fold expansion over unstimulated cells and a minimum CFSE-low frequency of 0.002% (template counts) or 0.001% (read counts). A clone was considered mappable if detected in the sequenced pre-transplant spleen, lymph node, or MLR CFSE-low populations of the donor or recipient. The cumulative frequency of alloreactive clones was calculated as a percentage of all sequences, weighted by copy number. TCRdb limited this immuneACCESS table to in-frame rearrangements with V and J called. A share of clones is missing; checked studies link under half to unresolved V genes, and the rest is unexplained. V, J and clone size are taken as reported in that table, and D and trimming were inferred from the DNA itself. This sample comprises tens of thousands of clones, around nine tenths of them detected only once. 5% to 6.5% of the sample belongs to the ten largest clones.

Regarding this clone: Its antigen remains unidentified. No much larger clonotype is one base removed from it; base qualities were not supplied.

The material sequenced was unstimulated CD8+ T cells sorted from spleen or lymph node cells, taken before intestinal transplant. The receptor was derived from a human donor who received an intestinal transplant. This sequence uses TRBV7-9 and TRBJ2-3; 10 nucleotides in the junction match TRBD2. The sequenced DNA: TGTGCCAGCAGCCCCAGGGACAGCGGGAGGGCCGGGCCAGATACGCAGTATTTT. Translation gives CASSPRDSGRAGPDTQYF. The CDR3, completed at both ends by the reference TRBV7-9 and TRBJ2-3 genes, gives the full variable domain DTGVSQNPRHKITKRGQNVTFRCDPISEHNRLYWYRQTLGQGPEFLTYFQNEAQLEKSRLLSDRFSAERPKGSFSTLEIQRTEQGDSAMYLCASSPRDSGRAGPDTQYFGPGTRLTVL.